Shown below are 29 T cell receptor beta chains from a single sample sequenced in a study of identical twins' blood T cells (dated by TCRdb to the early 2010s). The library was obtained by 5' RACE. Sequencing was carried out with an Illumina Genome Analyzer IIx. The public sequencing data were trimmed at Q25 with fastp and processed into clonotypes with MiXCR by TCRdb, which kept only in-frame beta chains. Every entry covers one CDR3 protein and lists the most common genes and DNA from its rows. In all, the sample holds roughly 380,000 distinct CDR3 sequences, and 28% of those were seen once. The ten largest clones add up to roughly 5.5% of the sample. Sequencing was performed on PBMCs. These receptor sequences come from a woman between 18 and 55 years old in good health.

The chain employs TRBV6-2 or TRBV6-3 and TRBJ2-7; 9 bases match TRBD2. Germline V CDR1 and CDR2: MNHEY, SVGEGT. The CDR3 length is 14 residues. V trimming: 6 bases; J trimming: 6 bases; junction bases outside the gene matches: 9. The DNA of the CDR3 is TGTGCCAGCAGAGTAGCGGGAGCAAGTTCCGAGCAGTACTTC. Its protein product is CASRVAGASSEQYF.

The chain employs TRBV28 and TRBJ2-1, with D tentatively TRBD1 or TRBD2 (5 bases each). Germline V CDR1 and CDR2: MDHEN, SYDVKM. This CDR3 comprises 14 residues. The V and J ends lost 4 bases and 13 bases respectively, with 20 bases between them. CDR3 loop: CASSSLRVGDQQFF. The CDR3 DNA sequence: TGTGCCAGCAGTTCCCTGAGGGTGGGGGACCAACAGTTCTTC.

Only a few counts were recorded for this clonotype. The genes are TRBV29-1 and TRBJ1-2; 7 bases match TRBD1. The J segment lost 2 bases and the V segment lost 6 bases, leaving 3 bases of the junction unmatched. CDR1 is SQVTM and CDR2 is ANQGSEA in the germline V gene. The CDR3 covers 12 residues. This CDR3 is CSVLDRNYGYTF. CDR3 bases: TGCAGCGTACTGGACAGGAACTATGGCTACACCTTC.

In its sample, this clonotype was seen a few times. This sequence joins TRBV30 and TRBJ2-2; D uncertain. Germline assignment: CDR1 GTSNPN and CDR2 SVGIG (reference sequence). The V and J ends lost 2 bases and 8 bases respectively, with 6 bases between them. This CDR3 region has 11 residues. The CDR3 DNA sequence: TGTGCCTGGAGTTGGGGTGGGGAGCTGTTTTTT. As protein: CAWSWGGELFF.

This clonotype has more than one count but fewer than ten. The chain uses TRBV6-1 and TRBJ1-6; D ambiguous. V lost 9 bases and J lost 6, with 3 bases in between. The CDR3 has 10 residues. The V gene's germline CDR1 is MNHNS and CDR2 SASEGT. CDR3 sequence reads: CARGNSPLHF. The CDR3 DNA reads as TGTGCCAGGGGTAATTCACCCCTCCACTTT.

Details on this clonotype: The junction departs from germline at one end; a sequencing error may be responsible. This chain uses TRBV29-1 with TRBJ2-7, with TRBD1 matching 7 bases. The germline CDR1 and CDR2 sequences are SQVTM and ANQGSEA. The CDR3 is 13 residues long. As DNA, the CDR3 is TGCAGCGCGACTTCGACAGGGTACAACGAGCAGCACTTC. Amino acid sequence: CSATSTGYNEQHF.

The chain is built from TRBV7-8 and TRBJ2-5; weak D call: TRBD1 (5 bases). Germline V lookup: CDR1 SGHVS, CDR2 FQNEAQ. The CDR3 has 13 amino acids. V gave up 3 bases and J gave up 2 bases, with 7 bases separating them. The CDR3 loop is CASSFNRQETQYF. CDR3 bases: TGTGCCAGCAGCTTCAACAGGCAAGAGACCCAGTACTTC.

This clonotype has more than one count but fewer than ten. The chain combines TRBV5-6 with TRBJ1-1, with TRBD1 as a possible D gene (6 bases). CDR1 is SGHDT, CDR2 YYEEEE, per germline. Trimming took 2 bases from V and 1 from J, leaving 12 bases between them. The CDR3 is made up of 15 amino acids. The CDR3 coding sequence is TGTGCCAGCAGCTTAACCACAGGGCGGAACACTGAAGCTTTCTTT. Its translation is CASSLTTGRNTEAFF.

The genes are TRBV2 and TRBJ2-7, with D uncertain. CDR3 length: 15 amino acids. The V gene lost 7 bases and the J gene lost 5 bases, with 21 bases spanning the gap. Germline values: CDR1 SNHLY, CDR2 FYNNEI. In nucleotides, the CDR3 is TGTGCCAGCACCCGAAGTCTTGAGATAAACGACGAGCAGTACTTC. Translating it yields CASTRSLEINDEQYF.

The CDR3 region is CASSFDRGYTGELFF. CDR3 sequence (DNA): TGTGCCAGCAGCTTTGATAGGGGGTACACCGGGGAGCTGTTTTTT. This chain joins TRBV7-9 and TRBJ2-2; the D gene is possibly TRBD1 (6 bases). The CDR3 covers 15 residues. Trimming pared 3 bases from V and 3 bases from J, leaving 11 bases between. Germline V gene lookup returns CDR1 SEHNR and CDR2 FQNEAQ (reference sequence).

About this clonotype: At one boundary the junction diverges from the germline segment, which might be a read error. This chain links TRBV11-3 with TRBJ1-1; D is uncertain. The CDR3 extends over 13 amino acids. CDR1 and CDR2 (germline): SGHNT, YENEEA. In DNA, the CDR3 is TGTTCCAGCAGCTTTTCCCTCTCGACTGAAGCTTTCTTT. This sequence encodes CSSSFSLSTEAFF.

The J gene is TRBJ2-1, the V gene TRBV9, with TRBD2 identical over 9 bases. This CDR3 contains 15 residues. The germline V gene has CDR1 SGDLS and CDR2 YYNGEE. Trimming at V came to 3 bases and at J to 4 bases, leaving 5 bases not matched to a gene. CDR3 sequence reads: CASSASGGQYNEQFF. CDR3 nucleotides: TGTGCCAGCAGCGCAAGCGGGGGGCAGTACAATGAGCAGTTCTTC.

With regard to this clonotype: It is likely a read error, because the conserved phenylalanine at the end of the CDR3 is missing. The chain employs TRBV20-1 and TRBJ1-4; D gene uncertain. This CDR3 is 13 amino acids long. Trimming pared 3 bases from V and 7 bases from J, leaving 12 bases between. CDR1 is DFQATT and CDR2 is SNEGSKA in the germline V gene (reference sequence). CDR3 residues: CSASWRQVEKLFC. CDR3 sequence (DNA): TGCAGTGCTAGTTGGCGTCAGGTTGAAAAACTGTTTTGT.

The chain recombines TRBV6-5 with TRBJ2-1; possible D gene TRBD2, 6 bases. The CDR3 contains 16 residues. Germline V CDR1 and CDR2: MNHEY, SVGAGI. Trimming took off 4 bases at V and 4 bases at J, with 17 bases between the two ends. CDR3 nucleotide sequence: TGTGCCAGCAGTTTAACTAGCAGACGCGAATACAATGAGCAGTTCTTC. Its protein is CASSLTSRREYNEQFF.

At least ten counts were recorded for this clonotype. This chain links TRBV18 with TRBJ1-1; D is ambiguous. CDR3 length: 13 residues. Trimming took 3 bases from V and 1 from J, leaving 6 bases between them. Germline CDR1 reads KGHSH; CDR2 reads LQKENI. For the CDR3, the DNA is TGTGCCAGCTCACCCCAGGAGAACACTGAAGCTTTCTTT. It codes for CASSPQENTEAFF.

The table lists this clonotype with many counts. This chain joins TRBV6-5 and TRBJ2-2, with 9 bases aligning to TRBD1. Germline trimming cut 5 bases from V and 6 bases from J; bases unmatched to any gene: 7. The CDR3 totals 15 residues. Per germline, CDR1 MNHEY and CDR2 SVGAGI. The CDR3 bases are TGTGCCAGCAGTCAGCCGGGACAGGGATCCGGGGAGCTGTTTTTT. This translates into CASSQPGQGSGELFF.

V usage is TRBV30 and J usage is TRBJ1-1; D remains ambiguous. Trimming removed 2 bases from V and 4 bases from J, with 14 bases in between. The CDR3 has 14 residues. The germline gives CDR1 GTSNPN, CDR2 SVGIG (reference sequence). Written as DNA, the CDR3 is TGTGCCTGGAGTACGACCCCGTTGATCACTGAAGCTTTCTTT. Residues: CAWSTTPLITEAFF.

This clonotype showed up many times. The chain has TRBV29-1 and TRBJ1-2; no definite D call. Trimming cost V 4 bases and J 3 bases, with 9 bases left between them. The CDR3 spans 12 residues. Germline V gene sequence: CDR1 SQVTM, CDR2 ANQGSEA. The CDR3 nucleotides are TGCAGCGTTGGAAACGGAGACTATGGCTACACCTTC. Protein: CSVGNGDYGYTF.

CDR3 nucleotides: TGTGCCAGCAGTTACCATGGGGCAGTAGATAATTCACCCCTCCACTTT. This translates into CASSYHGAVDNSPLHF. This chain uses TRBV6-5 with TRBJ1-6; a possible D gene is TRBD1 (5 bases). V lost 2 bases and J lost 5, with 13 bases in between. Germline lookup yields CDR1 MNHEY and CDR2 SVGAGI. The CDR3 length is 16 residues.

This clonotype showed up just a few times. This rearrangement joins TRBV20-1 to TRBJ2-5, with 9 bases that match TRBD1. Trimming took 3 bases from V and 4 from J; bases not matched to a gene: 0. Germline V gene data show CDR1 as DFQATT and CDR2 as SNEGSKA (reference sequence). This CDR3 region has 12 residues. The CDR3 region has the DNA TGCAGTGCTAGGACAGGGGGAGAGACCCAGTACTTC. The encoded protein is CSARTGGETQYF.

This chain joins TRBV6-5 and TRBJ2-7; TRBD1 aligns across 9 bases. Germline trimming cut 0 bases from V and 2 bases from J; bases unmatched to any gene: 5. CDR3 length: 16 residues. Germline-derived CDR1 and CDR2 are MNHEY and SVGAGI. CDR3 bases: TGTGCCAGCAGTTACTCGCGGGACAGGGACGCCTACGAGCAGTACTTC. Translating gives CASSYSRDRDAYEQYF.

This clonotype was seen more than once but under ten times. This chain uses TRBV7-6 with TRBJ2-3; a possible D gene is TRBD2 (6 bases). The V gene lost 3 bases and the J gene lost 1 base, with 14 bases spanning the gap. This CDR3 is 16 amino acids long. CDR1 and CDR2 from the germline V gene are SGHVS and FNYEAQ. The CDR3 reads CASSLGGGKRTDTQYF. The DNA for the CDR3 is TGTGCCAGCAGCTTGGGAGGCGGGAAGCGCACAGATACGCAGTATTTT. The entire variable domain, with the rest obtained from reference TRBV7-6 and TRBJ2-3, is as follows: GAGVSQSPRYKVTKRGQDVALRCDPISGHVSLYWYRQALGQGPEFLTYFNYEAQQDKSGLPNDRFSAERPEGSISTLTIQRTEQRDSAMYRCASSLGGGKRTDTQYFGPGTRLTVL.

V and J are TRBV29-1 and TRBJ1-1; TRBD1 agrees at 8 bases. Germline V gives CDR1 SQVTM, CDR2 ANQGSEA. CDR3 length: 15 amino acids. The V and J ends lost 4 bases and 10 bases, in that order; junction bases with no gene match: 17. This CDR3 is CSVALADRGKLVAFF. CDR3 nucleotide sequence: TGCAGCGTTGCCCTTGCCGACAGGGGAAAGTTGGTAGCTTTCTTT. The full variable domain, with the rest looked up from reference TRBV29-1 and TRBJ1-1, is SAVISQKPSRDICQRGTSLTIQCQVDSQVTMMFWYRQQPGQSLTLIATANQGSEATYESGFVIDKFPISRPNLTFSTLTVSNMSPEDSSIYLCSVALADRGKLVAFFGQGTRLTVV.

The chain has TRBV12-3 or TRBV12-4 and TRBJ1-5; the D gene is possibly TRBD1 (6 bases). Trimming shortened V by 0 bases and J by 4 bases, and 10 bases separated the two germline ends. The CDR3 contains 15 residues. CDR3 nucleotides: TGTGCCAGCAGTTTAGCGCCGCAGGGGAATCAGCCCCAGCATTTT. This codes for CASSLAPQGNQPQHF.

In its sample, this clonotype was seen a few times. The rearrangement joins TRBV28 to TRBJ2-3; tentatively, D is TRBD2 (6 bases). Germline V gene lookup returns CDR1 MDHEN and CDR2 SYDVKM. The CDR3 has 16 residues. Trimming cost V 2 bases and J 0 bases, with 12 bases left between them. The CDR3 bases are TGTGCCAGCAGTTTACTCATGAGCGGGAGCACAGATACGCAGTATTTT. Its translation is CASSLLMSGSTDTQYF.

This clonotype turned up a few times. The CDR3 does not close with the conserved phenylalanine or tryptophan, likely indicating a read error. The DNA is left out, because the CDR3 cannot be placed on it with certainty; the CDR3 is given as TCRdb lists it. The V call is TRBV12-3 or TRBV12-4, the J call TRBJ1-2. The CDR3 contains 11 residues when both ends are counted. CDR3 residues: CASSFGGITGY.

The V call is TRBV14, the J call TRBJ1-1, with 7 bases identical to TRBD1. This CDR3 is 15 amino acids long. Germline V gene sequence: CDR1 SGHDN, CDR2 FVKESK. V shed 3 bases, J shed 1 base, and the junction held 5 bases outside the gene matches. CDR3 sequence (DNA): TGTGCCAGCAGCCACCGACAGGGCCAGAACACTGAAGCTTTCTTT. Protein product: CASSHRQGQNTEAFF.

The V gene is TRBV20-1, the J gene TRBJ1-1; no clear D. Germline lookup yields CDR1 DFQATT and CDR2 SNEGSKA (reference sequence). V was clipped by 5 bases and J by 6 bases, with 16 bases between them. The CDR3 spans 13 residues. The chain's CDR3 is CSAATNLMSEAFF. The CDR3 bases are TGCAGTGCTGCGACGAATCTGATGTCTGAAGCTTTCTTT.

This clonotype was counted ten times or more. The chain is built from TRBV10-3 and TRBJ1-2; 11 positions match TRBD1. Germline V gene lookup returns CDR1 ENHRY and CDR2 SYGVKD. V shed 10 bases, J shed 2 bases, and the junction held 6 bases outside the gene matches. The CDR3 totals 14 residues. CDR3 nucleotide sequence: TGTGCCAGCGGACAGGGGGCGAACAACTATGGCTACACCTTC. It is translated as CASGQGANNYGYTF.